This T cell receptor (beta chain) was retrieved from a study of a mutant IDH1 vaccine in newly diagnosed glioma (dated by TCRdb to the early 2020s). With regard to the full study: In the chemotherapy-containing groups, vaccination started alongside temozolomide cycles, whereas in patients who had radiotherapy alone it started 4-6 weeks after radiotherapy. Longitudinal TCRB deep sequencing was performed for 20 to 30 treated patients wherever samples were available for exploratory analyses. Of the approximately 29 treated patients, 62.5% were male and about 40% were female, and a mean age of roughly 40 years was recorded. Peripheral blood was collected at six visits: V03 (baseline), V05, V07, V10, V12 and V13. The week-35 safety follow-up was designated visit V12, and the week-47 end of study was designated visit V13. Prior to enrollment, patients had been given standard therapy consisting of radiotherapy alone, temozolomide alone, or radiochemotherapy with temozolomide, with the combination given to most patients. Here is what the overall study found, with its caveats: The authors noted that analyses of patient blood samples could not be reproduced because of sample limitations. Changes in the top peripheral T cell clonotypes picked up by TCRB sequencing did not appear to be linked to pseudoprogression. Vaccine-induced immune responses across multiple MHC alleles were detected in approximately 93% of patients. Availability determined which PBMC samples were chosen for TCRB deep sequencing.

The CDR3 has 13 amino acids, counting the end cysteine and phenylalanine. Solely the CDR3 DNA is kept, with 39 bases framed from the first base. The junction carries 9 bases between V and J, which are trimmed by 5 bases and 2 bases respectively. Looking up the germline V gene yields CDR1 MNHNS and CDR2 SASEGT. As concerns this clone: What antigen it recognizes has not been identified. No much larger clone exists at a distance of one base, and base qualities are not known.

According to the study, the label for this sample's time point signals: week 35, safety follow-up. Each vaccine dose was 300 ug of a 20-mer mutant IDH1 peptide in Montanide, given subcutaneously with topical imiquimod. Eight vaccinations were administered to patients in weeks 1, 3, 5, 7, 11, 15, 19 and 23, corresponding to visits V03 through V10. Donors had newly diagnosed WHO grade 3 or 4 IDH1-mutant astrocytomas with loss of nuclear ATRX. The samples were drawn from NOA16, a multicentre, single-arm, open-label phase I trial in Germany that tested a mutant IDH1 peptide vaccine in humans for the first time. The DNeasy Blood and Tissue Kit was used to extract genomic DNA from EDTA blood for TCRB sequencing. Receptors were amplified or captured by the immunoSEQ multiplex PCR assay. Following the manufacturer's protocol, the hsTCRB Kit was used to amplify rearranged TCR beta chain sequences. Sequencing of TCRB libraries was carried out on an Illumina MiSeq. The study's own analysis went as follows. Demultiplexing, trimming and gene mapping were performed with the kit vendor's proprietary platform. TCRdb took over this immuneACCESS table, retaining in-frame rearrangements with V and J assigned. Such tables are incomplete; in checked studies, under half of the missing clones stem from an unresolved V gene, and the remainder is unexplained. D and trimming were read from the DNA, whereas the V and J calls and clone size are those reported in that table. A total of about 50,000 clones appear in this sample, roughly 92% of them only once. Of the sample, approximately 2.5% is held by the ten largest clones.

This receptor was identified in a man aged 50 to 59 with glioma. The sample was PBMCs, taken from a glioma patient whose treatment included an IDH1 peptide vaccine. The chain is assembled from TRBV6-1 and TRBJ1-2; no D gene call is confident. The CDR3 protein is CASSLTENYGYTF. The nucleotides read TGTGCCAGCAGTCTCACAGAGAACTATGGCTACACCTTC.